The clone carrying this T cell receptor beta chain came up many times. The antigen remains unidentified. The CDR3 totals 14 residues. V lost 3 bases, J lost 7 bases, and 18 bases lay in between. In germline, CDR1 is DFQATT, CDR2 SNEGSKA (reference sequence). The sample belongs to a study of metastatic and nonmetastatic thyroid tumors. Thyroid surgery was performed in patients who had received no treatment beforehand. Study-wide results and limits: In both blood and tumor samples, TCR beta diversity was reported significantly higher for malignant than benign nodules.

Original data processing: The study built a papillary thyroid cancer distant-metastasis classifier from CDR3 differences across clinicopathological groups. TCRdb used MiXCR to call clones anew from the PCR reads. TCRdb's processing, not the authors', yielded these V and J calls. This repertoire shows fewer than 20,000 clones, roughly 24% found once; its top ten account for roughly 14%. This clonotype was obtained from a female donor with papillary thyroid cancer or a benign thyroid nodule (not recorded which). Some clones in this sample may be carry-over from other donors' samples. This chain links TRBV20-1 with TRBJ1-2; D not certain. Sequenced material: adjacent normal tissue. The CDR3 sequence is CSASPLEYSGGYTF. Written as DNA, the CDR3 is TGCAGTGCTAGTCCGCTAGAGTATTCGGGTGGCTACACCTTC.